Sequencing of this TCR beta chain was carried out in a study of Ad26.COV2.S vaccination and SARS-CoV-2 variants. Study details: Donor got 5x10^10 or 1x10^11 viral particles of Ad26.COV2.S.

General study findings and limits: Spike-specific TCR breadth was greater in vaccine than placebo recipients.

The repertoire was sequenced with immunoSEQ multiplex PCR; TCRdb's copy has only in-frame clones and lacks some. The sample shows roughly 250,000 clones, approximately 90% of them seen only once. By sample share, this clone is medium-sized. Its antigen is currently unknown. Treatment indicated: roughly 20 received Ad26.COV2.S at low or high dose, single or two shots; 5 received placebo; per-sample allocation not given. Vaccine and placebo recipients were sampled on day 63 after the first injection. The individual, an adult aged 18-55 years, was a donor in Boston. Expression of Wuhan-strain SARS-CoV-2 spike came from the Ad26 vector that formed the vaccine. Material: peripheral blood, obtained in a trial of Ad26.COV2.S vaccine versus placebo. This receptor was identified in a person between 18 and 60 years old who received the Ad26.COV2.S COVID-19 vaccine or a placebo.

The CDR3 DNA is TGTGCCAGCAGCGTAGGAGACAGTATCCCCTACAATGAGCAGTTCTTC. Protein product: CASSVGDSIPYNEQFF. The V and J genes are TRBV9 and TRBJ2-1, with D perhaps matching TRBD1 (5 bases). The CDR3 is made up of 16 amino acids. Per the germline V gene, CDR1 is SGDLS and CDR2 is YYNGEE. Trimming stripped 0 bases from V and 2 bases from J, with 12 bases between.